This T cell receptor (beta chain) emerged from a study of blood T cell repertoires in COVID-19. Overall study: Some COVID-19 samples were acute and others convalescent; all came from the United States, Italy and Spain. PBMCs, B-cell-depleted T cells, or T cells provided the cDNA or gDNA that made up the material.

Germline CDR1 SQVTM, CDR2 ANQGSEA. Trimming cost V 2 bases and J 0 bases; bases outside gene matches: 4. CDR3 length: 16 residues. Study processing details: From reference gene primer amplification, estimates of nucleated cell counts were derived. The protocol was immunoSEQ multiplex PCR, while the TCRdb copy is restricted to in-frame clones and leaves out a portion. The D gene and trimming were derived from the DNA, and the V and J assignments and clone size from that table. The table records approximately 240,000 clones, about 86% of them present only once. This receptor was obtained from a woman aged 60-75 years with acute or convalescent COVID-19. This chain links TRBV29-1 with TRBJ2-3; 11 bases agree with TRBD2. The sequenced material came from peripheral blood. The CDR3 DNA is TGCAGCGTTGAAATCGGGACTAGCGGAAGCACAGATACGCAGTATTTT. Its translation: CSVEIGTSGSTDTQYF.